This T cell receptor (beta chain) stems from a study of T-cell memory formation after mild COVID-19. On this clonotype itself: Its antigen is not identified.

Constant-segment primers and 5'RACE yielded cDNA libraries for TCR alpha and TCR beta, each carrying sample barcodes and UMIs. A single record per CDR3 protein comes from TCRdb applying MiXCR to the 5' RACE reads. This table has about 190,000 distinct CDR3 sequences, around 26% appearing once. General study results and limits: Later expanders leaned CD4+, whereas clones that contracted between day 15 and 85 were balanced CD4/CD8. Certain responding clones were present in pre-infection memory, suggesting participation of cross-reactive memory. CD4+ contracting clones were mainly CM and EM; CD8+ ones, EMRA.

The CDR3 covers 11 residues. The ends were cut back, 5 bases at V and 4 bases at J, with 2 bases in the middle. Germline V gene sequence: CDR1 LNHNV, CDR2 YYDKDF (reference sequence). The chain employs TRBV15 and TRBJ2-2; no clear D gene. Specimen: PBMCs or a T cell subset sorted from them (not recorded which). This TCR derives from an adult woman who had mild COVID-19 (a few samples of this study predate the infection). Cell type and time point are not known. Written as DNA, the CDR3 is TGTGCCACCAGCGGCACCGGGGAGCTGTTTTTT. This codes for CATSGTGELFF.